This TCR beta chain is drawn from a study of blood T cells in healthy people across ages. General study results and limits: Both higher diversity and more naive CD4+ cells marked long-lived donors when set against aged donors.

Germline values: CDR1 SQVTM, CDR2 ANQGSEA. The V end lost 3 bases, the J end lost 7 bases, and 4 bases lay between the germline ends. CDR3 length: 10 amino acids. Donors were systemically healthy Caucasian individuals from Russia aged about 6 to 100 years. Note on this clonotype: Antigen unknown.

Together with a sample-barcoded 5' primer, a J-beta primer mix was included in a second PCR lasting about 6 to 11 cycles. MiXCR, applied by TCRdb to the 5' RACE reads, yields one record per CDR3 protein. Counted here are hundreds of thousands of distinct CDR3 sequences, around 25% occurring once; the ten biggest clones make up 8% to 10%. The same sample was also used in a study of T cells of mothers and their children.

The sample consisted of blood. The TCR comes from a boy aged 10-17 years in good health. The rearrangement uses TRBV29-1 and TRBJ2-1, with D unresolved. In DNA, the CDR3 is TGCAGCGTTGACGGGAATGAGCAGTTCTTC. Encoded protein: CSVDGNEQFF.